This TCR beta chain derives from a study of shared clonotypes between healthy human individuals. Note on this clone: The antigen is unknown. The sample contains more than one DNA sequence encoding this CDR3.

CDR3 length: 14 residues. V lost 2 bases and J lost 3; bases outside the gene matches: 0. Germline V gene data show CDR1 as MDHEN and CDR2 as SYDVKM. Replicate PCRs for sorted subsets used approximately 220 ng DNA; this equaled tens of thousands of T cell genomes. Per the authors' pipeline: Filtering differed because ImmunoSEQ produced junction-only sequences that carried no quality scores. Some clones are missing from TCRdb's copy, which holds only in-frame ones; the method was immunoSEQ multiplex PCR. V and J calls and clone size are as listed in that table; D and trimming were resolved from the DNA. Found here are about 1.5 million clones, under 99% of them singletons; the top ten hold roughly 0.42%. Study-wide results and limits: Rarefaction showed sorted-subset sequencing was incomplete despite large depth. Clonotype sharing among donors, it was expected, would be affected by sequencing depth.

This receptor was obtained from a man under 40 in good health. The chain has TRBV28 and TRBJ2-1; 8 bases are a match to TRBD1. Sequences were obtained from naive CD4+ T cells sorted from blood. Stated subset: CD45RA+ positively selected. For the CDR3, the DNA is TGTGCCAGCAGTTTAACAGGGGGCTACAATGAGCAGTTCTTC. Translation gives CASSLTGGYNEQFF.